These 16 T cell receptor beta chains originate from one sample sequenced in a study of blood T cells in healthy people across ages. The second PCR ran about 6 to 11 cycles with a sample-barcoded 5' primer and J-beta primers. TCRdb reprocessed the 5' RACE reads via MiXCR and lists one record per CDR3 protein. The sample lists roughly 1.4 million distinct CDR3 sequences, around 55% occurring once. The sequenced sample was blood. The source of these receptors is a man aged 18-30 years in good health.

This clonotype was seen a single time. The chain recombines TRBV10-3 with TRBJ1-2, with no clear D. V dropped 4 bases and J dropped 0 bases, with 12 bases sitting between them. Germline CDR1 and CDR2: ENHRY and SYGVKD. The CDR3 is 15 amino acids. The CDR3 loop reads CAISGTTSSNYGYTF. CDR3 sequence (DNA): TGTGCCATCAGTGGGACGACGTCTTCTAACTATGGCTACACCTTC.

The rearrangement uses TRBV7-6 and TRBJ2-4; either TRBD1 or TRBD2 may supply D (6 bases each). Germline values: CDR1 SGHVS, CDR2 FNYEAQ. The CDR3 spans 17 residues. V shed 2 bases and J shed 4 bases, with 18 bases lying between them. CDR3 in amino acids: CASSLLRGELGKNIQYF. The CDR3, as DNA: TGTGCCAGCAGCTTATTGAGGGGGGAGCTAGGGAAAAACATTCAGTACTTC.

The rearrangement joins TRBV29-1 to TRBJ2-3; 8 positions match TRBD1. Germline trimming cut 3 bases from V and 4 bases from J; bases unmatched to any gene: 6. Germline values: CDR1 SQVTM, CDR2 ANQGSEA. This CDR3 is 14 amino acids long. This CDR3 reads CSVDAQGGSDTQYF. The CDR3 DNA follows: TGCAGCGTTGATGCACAGGGGGGATCAGATACGCAGTATTTT.

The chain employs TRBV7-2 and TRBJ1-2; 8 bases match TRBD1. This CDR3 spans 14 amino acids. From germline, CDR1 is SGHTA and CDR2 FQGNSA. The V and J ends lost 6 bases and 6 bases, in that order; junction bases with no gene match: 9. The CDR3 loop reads CASRQGAFLDGYTF. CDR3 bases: TGTGCCAGCAGGCAGGGGGCGTTTCTGGATGGCTACACCTTC.

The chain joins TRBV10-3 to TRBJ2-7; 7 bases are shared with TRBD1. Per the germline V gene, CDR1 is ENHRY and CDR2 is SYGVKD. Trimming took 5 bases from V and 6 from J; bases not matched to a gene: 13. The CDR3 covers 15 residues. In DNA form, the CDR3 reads TGTGCCATCAGTCCGCCAACAGGGGATGTCGGCGAGCAGTACTTC. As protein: CAISPPTGDVGEQYF.

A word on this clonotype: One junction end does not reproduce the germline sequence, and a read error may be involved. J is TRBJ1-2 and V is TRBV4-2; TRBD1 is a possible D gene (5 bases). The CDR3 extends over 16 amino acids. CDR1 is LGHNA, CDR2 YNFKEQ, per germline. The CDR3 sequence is CASSQGAAQRGYGYTF. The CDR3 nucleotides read TGTGCTAGCAGCCAAGGGGCCGCGCAACGGGGCTATGGCTACACCTTC.

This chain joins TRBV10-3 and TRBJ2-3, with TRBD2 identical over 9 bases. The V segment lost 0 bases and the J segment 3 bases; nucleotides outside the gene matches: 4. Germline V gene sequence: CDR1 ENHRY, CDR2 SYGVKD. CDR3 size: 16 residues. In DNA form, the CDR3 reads TGTGCCATCAGTGAGTCATGGAGCGGGAGGACAGATACGCAGTATTTT. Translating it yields CAISESWSGRTDTQYF.

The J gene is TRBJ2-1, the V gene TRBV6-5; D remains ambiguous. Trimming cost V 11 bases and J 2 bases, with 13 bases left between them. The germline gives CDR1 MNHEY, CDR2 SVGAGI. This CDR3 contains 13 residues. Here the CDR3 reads CASQVSAYNEQFF. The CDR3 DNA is TGTGCCTCCCAGGTCAGTGCCTACAATGAGCAGTTCTTC.

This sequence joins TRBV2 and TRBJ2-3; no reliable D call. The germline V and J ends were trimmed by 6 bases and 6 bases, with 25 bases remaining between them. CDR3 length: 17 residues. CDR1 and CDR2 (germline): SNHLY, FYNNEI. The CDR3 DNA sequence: TGTGCCAGCAGGCCCCCTCTTGGGGAAAGCGAAGGGGATACGCAGTATTTT. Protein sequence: CASRPPLGESEGDTQYF.

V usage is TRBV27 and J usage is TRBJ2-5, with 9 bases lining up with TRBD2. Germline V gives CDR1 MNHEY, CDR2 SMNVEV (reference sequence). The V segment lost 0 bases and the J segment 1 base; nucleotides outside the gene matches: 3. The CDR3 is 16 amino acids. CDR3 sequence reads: CASSLSASGAQETQYF. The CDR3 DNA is TGTGCCAGCAGTTTATCGGCTAGCGGGGCCCAAGAGACCCAGTACTTC.

CDR3: CASSQIGGDGYTF. CDR3 in DNA: TGCGCCAGCAGCCAAATTGGAGGGGACGGCTACACCTTC. The chain combines TRBV4-3 with TRBJ1-2; TRBD1 might be the D (5 bases). Per germline, CDR1 LGHNA and CDR2 YSLEER. The V gene lost 2 bases and the J gene lost 8 bases, with 12 bases spanning the gap. This CDR3 is built from 13 residues.

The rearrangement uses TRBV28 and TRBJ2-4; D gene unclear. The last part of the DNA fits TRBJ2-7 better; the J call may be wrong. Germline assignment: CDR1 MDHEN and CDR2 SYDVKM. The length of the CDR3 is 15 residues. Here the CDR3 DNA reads TGTGCCAGCAGTTTTTGGCAGGCTCGTATCTACGAGCAGTACTTC. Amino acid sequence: CASSFWQARIYEQYF.

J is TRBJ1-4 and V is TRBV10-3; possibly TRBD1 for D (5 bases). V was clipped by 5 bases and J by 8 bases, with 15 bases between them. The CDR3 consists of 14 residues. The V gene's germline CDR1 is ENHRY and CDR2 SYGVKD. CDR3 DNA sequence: TGTGCCATCAGTCGGGACCTTGGGGGGGAAAAACTGTTTTTT. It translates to CAISRDLGGEKLFF.

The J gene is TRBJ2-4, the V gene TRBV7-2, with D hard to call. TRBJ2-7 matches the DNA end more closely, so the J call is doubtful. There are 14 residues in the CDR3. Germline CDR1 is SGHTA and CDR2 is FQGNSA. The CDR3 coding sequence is TGTGCCAGCAGCCCGCGGCCCACCTTCTACGAGCAGTACTTC. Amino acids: CASSPRPTFYEQYF.

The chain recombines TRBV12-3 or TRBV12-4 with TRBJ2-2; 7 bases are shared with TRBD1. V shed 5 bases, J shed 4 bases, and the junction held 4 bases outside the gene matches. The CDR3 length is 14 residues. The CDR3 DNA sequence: TGTGCCAGCAGTCGGGACAGATTCACCGGGGAGCTGTTTTTT. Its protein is CASSRDRFTGELFF.

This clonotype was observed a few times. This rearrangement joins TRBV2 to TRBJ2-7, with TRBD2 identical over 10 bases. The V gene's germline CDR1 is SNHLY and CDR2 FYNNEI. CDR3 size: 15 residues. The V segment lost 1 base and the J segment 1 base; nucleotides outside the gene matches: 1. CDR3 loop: CASSEGTSGSYEQYF. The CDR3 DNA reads TGTGCCAGCAGTGAAGGGACTAGCGGTTCCTACGAGCAGTACTTC.